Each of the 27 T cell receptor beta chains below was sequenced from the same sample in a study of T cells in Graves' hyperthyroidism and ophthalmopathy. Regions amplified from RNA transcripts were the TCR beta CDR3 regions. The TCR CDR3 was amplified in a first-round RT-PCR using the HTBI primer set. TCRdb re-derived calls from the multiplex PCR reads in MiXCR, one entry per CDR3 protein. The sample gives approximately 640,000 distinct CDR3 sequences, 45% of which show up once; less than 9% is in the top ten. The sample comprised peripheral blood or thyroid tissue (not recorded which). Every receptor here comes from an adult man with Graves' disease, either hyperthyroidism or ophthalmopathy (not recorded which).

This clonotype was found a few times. This CDR3 is CASSQDVTGVNYGYTF. The CDR3 DNA sequence: TGCGCCAGCAGCCAAGACGTTACAGGGGTGAACTATGGCTACACCTTC. The chain is built from TRBV4-1 and TRBJ1-2, with TRBD1 identical over 7 bases. The V and J ends lost 0 bases and 2 bases, in that order; junction bases with no gene match: 6. The CDR3 sequence is 16 residues long. Per germline, CDR1 MGHRA and CDR2 YSYEKL.

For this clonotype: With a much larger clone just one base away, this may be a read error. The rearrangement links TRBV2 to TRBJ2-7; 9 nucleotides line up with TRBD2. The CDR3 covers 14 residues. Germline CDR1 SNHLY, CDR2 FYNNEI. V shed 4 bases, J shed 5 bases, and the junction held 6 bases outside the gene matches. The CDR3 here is CASSGDSGRNEQYF. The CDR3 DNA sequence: TGTGCCAGCAGTGGCGATAGCGGGAGAAACGAGCAGTACTTC.

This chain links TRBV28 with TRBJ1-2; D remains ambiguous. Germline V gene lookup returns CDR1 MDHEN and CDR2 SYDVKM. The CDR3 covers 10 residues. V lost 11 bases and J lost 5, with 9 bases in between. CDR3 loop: CASGLYGYTF. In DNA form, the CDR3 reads TGTGCCTCGGGCTTATATGGCTACACCTTC.

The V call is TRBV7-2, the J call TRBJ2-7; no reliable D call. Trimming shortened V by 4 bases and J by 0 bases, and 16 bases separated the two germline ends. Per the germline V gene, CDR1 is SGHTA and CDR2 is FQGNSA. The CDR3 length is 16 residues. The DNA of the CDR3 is TGTGCCAGCAGCTCAGGACCGGGTTTAGCCTCCTACGAGCAGTACTTC. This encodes CASSSGPGLASYEQYF.

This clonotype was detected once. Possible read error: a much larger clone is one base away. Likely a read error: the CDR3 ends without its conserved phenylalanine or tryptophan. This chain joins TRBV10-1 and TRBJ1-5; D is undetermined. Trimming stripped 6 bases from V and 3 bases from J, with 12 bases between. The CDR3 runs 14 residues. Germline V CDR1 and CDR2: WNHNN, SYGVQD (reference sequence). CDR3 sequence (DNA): TGCGCCAGCAGGGGTCTAGGTGACAATCAGCCCCAGCATCTT. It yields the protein CASRGLGDNQPQHL.

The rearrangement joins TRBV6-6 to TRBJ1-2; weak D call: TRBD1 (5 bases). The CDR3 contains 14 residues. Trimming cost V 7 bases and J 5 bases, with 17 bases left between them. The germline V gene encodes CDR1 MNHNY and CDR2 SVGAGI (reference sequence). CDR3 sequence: CASKIPGRIYGYTF. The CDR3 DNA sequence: TGTGCCAGCAAAATACCGGGACGGATTTATGGCTACACCTTC.

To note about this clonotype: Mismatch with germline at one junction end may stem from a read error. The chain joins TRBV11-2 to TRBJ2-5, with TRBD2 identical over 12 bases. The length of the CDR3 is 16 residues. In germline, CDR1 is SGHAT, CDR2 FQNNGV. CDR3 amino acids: CASSQDLAGGLETQYF. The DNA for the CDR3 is TGCGCCAGCAGCCAAGATCTAGCGGGGGGGCTTGAGACCCAGTACTTC.

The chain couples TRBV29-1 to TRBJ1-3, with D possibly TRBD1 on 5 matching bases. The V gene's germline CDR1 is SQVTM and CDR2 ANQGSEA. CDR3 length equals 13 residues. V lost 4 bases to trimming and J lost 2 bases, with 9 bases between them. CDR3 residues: CSVAGQAGNTIYF. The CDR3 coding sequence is TGCAGCGTTGCAGGGCAAGCTGGAAACACCATATATTTT.

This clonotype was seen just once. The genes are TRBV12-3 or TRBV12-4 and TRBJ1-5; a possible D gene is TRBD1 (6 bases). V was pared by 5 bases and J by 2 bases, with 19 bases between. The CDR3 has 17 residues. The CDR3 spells CASSRAGTMIGNQPQHF. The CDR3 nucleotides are TGTGCCAGCAGTAGGGCCGGGACAATGATAGGCAATCAGCCCCAGCATTTT.

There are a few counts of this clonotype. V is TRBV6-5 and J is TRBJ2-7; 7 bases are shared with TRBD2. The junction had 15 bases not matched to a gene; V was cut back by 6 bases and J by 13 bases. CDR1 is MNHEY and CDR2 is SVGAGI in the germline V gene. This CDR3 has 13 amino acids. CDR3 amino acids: CASREHLAETPYF. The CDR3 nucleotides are TGTGCCAGCAGGGAACACCTAGCGGAGACGCCTTACTTC.

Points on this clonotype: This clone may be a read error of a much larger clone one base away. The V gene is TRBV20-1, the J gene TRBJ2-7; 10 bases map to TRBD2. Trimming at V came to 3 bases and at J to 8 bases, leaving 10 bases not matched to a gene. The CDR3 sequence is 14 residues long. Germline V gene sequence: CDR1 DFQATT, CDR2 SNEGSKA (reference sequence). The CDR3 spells CSASGTSGKYKQYF. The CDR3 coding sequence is TGCAGTGCTAGTGGTACTAGCGGGAAATACAAGCAGTACTTC.

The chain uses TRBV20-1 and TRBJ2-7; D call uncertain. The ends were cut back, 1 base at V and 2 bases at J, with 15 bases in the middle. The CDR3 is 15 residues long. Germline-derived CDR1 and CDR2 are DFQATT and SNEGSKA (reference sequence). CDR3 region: CSARVGQVSTYEQYF. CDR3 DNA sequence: TGCAGTGCTAGAGTAGGGCAGGTCTCGACCTACGAGCAGTACTTC.

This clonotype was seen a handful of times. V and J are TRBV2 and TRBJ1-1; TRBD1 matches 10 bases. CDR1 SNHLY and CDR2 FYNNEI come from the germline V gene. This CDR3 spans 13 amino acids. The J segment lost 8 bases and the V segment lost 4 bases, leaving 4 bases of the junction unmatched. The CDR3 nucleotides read TGTGCCAGCAGTGCTGACAGGGGGCCCGAAGCTTTCTTT. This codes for CASSADRGPEAFF.

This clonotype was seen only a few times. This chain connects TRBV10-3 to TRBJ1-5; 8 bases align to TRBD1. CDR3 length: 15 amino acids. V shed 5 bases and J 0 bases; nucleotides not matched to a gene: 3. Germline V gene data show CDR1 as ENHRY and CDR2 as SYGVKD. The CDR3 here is CAISKDRDSNQPQHF. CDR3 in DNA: TGTGCCATCAGTAAGGACAGGGATAGCAATCAGCCCCAGCATTTT.

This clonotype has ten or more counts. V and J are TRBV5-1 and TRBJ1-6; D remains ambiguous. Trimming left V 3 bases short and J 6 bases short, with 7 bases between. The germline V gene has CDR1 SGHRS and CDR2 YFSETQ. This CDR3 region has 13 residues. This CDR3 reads CASSSRPNSPLHF. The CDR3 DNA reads TGCGCCAGCAGCTCACGCCCTAATTCACCCCTCCACTTT.

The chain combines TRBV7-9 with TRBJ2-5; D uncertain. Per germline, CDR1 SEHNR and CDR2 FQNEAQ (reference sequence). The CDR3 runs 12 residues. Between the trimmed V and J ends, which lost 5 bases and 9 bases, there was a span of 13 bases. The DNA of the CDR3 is TGTGCCAGCAGCCGAGACGCCCAGCCCCAGTACTTC. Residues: CASSRDAQPQYF.

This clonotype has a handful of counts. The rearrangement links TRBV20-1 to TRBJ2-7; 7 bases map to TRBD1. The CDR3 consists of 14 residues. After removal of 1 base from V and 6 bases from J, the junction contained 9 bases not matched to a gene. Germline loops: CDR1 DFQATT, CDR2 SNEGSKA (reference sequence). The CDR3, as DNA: TGCAGTGCTAGAGGCCCCCGACAGGGCCCCGAGCAGTACTTC. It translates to CSARGPRQGPEQYF.

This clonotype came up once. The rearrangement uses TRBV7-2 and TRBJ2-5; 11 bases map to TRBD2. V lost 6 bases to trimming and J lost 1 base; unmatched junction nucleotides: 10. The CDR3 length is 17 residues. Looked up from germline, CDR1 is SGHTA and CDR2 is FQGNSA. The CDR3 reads CASSLTSGATFQETQYF. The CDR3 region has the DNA TGTGCCAGCAGTTTGACTAGCGGGGCGACCTTCCAAGAGACCCAGTACTTC.

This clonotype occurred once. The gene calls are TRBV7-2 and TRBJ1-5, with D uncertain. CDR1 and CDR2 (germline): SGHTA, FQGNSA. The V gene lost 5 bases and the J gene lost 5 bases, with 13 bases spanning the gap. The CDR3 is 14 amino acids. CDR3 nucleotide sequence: TGTGCCAGCAGCCAACATTCCAGCCATCAGCCCCAGCATTTT. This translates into CASSQHSSHQPQHF.

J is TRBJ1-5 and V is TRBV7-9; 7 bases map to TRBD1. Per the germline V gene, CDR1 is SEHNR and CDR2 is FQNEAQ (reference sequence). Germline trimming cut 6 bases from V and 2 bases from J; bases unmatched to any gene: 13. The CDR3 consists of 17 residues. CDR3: CASSSFIQGVGNQPQHF. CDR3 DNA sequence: TGTGCCAGCAGTTCTTTCATCCAGGGGGTTGGCAATCAGCCCCAGCATTTT.

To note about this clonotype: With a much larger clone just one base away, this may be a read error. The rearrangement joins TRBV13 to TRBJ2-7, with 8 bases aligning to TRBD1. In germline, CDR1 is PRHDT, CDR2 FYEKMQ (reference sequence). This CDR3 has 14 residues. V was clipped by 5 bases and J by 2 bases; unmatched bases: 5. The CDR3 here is CASSRGQVAYEQYF. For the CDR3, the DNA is TGTGCCAGCAGCCGGGGACAGGTAGCCTACGAGCAGTACTTC.

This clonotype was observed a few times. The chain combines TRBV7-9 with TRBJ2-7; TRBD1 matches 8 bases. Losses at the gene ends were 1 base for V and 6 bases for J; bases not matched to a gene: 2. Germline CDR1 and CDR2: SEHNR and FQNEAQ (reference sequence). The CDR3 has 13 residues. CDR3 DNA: TGTGCCAGCAGCTTAGGGACAGGGCGCGAGCAGTACTTC. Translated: CASSLGTGREQYF.

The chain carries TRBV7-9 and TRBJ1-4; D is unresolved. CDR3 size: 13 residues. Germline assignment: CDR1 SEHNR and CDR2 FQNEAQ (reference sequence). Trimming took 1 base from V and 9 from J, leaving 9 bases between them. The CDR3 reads CASSLGTSKKLFF. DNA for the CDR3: TGTGCCAGCAGCTTAGGGACGTCGAAAAAACTGTTTTTT.

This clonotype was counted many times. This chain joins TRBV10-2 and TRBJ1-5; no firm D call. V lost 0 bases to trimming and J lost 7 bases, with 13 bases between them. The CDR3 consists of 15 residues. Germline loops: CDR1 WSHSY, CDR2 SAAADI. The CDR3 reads CASSESGSSWQPQHF. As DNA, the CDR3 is TGCGCCAGCAGTGAGTCAGGGAGTTCATGGCAGCCCCAGCATTTT.

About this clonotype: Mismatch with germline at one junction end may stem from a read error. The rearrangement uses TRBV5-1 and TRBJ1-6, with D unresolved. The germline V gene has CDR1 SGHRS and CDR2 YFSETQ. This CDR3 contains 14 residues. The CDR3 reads CASSLAVGNSPLHF. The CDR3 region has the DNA TGTGCCAGCAGCTTGGCCGTTGGCAATTCACCCCTCCACTTT.

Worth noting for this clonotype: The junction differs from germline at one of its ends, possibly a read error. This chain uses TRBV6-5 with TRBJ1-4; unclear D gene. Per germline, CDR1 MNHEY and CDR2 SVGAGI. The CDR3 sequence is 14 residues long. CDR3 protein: CVSSYGRTNEKLFF. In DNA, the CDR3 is TGTGTCAGCAGTTACGGCAGAACTAATGAAAAACTGTTTTTT.

The CDR3 spells CASSWRRDTLSYEQYF. The CDR3 bases are TGCGCCAGCAGCTGGAGGCGGGACACTTTATCCTACGAGCAGTACTTC. The chain uses TRBV5-1 and TRBJ2-7; D may match TRBD1 or TRBD2 (6 bases each). Deletions cut 3 bases from V and 1 base from J, with 17 bases between. This CDR3 has 16 amino acids. Germline CDR1 is SGHRS and CDR2 is YFSETQ.